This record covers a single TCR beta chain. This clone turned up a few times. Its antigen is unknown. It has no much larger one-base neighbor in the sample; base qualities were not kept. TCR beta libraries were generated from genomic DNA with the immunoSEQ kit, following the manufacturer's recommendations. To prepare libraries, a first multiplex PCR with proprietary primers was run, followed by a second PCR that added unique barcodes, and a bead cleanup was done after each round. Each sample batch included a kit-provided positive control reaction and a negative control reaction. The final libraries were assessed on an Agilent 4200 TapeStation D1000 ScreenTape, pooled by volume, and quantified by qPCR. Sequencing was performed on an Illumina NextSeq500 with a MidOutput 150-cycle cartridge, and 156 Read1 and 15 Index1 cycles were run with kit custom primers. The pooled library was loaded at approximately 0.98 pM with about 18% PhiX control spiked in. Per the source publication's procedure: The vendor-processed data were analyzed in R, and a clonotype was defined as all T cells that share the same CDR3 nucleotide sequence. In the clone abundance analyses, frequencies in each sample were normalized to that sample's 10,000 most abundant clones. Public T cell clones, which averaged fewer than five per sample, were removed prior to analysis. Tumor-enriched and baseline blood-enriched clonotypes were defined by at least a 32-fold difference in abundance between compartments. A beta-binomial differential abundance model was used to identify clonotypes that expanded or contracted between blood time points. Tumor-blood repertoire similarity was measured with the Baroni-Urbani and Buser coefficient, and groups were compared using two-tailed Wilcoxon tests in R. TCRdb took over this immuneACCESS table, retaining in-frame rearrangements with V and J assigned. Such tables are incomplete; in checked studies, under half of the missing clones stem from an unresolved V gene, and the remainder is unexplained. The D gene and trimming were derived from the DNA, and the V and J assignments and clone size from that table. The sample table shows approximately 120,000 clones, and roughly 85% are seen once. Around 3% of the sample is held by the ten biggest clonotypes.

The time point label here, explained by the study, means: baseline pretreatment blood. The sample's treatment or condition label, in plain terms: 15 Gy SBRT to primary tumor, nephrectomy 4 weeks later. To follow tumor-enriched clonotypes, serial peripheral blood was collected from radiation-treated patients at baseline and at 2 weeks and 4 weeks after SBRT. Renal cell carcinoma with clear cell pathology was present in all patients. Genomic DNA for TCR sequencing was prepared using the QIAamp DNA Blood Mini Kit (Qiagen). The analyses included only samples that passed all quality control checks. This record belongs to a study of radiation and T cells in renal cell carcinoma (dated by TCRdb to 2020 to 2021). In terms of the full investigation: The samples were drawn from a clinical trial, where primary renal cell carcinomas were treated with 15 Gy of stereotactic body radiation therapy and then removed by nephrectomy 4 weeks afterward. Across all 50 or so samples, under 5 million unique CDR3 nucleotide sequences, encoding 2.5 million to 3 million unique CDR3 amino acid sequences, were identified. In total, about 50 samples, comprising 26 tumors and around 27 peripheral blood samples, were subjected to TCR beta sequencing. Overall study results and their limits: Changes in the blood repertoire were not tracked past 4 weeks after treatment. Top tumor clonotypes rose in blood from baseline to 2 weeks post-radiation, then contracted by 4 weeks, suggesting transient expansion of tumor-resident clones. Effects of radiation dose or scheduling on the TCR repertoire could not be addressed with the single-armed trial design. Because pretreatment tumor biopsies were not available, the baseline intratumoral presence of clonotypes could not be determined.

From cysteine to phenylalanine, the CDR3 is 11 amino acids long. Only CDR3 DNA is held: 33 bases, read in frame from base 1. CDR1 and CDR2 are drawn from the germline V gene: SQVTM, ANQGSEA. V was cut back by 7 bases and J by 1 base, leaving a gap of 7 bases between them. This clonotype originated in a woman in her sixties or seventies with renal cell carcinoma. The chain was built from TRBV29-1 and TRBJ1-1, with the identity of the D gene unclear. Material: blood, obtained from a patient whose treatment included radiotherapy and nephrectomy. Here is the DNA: TGCAGCGCGACGGCGAACACTGAAGCTTTCTTT. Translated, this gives CSATANTEAFF.